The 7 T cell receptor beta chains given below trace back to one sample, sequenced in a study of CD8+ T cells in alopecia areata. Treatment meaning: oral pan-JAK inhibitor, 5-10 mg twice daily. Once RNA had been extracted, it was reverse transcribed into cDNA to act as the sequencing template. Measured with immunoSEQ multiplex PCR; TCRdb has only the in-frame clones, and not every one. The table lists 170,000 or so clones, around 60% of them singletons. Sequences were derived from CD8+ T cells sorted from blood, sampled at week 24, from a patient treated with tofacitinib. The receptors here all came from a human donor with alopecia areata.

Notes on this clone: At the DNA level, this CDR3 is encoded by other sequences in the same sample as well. CDR3 coding DNA: TGTGCCAGCAGTTTATCGGGACGCGGGAACACTGAAGCTTTCTTT. Protein: CASSLSGRGNTEAFF. The chain combines TRBV27 with TRBJ1-1; D is perhaps TRBD1 (5 bases). V lost 0 bases and J 1 base, leaving 9 bases between the germline ends. The V gene's germline CDR1 is MNHEY and CDR2 SMNVEV (reference sequence). The CDR3 length is 15 residues.

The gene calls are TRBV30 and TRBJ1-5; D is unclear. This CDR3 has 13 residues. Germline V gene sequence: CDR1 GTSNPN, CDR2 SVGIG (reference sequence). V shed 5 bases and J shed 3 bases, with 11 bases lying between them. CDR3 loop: CAWGVGFNQPQHF. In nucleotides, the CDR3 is TGTGCCTGGGGGGTCGGGTTCAATCAGCCCCAGCATTTT.

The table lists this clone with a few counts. The CDR3 nucleotides are TGTGCCAGCAGCTTAGGCCGCGGGACTGGCTACACCTTC. Translating gives CASSLGRGTGYTF. The rearrangement uses TRBV13 and TRBJ1-2; D may be TRBD1 (5 bases). Trimming took 0 bases from V and 7 from J, leaving 9 bases between them. The germline gives CDR1 PRHDT, CDR2 FYEKMQ (reference sequence). The CDR3 totals 13 residues.

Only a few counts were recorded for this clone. The DNA of the CDR3 is TGCGCCAGCAGCGGAACGAACACTGAAGCTTTCTTT. Translating it yields CASSGTNTEAFF. The genes are TRBV5-1 and TRBJ1-1; D call uncertain. CDR1 is SGHRS, CDR2 YFSETQ, per germline. Trimming left V 4 bases short and J 1 base short, with 5 bases between. The CDR3 is 12 residues long.

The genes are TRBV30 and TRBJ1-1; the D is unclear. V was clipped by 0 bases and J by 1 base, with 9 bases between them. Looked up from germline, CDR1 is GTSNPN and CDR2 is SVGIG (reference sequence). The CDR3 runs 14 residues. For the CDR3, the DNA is TGTGCCTGGAGTGTTCAAAATCCGAACACTGAAGCTTTCTTT. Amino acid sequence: CAWSVQNPNTEAFF.

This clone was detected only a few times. Written as DNA, the CDR3 is TGTGCCAGCAGCTTGGGACAGCGCGACACCGAGACCCAGTACTTC. Protein product: CASSLGQRDTETQYF. This chain uses TRBV7-2 with TRBJ2-5; the match to TRBD1 covers 7 bases. The germline gives CDR1 SGHTA, CDR2 FQGNSA. CDR3 length equals 15 residues. The V gene end was trimmed by 3 bases and the J gene end by 5 bases; junction bases not matched to a gene: 9.

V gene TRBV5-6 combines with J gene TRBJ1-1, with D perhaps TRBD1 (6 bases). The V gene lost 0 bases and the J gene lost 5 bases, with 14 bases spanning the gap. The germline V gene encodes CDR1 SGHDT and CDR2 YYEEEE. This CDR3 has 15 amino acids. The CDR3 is CASSLGQGMRTEAFF. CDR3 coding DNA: TGTGCCAGCAGCTTGGGGCAGGGGATGAGAACTGAAGCTTTCTTT.